Below are 25 T cell receptor beta chains sequenced from a single sample in a study of blood T cell repertoires in COVID-19. The data were produced by immunoSEQ multiplex PCR, yet TCRdb's version contains in-frame clones alone and is incomplete. The profile covers approximately 290,000 clones, with 80% to 90% appearing a single time and 3.5% to 5.5% taken by the ten largest. Sequencing input: PBMCs or T cells enriched from blood (not recorded which). The receptors were sampled from a woman aged 30 to 39 who had recovered from COVID-19.

V usage is TRBV7-2 and J usage is TRBJ1-2; TRBD1 matches 7 bases. Germline V CDR1 and CDR2: SGHTA, FQGNSA. The V gene end was trimmed by 4 bases and the J gene end by 6 bases; junction bases not matched to a gene: 11. CDR3 size: 15 residues. This CDR3 reads CASSSPGQDSDGYTF. The CDR3 region has the DNA TGTGCCAGCAGCTCGCCTGGACAGGATTCCGATGGCTACACCTTC. Together with reference TRBV7-2 and TRBJ1-2, the CDR3 gives the full variable domain: GAGVSQSPSNKVTEKGKDVELRCDPISGHTALYWYRQSLGQGLEFLIYFQGNSAPDKSGLPSDRFSAERTGGSVSTLTIQRTQQEDSAVYLCASSSPGQDSDGYTFGSGTRLTVV.

The chain couples TRBV28 to TRBJ2-7; 7 nucleotides match TRBD1. This CDR3 region has 13 residues. From germline, CDR1 is MDHEN and CDR2 SYDVKM. The V segment lost 6 bases and the J segment 4 bases; nucleotides outside the gene matches: 6. Here the CDR3 DNA reads TGTGCCAGCAGAAACGACAGGGTTTACGAGCAGTACTTC. It codes for CASRNDRVYEQYF.

This chain uses TRBV5-6 with TRBJ2-7; maybe TRBD2 (5 bases). The CDR3 extends over 11 amino acids. V lost 4 bases, J lost 6 bases, and 8 bases lay in between. Germline V CDR1 and CDR2: SGHDT, YYEEEE. The CDR3 reads CASSTTTEQYF. CDR3 nucleotides: TGTGCCAGCAGCACGACTACCGAGCAGTACTTC.

The rearrangement joins TRBV19 to TRBJ1-2, with a weak D call TRBD1 (5 bases). Per germline, CDR1 LNHDA and CDR2 SQIVND (reference sequence). The CDR3 has 15 residues. The germline V and J ends were trimmed by 7 bases and 4 bases, with 19 bases remaining between them. CDR3 DNA sequence: TGTGCCAGTATCAGCCCGGCAAGGGGTGCCTATGGCTACACCTTC. Residues: CASISPARGAYGYTF.

Only one count was recorded for this clone. V and J are TRBV25-1 and TRBJ2-5; D is possibly TRBD1 (6 bases). The CDR3 spans 14 residues. V shed 0 bases and J shed 11 bases, with 16 bases lying between them. The germline V gene has CDR1 MGHDK and CDR2 SYGVNS. The CDR3 nucleotides are TGTGCCAGCAGTGAATATCGGGCAGGGGCCGTACAGTACTTC. Its translation is CASSEYRAGAVQYF.

The rearrangement uses TRBV5-1 and TRBJ2-3, with 7 bases matching TRBD2. CDR1 and CDR2 from the germline V gene are SGHRS and YFSETQ. The trim removed 4 bases at V and 1 base at J, leaving 9 bases unmatched. The CDR3 has 16 amino acids. CDR3 sequence: CASSQVAGLGTDTQYF. The CDR3 DNA reads as TGCGCCAGCAGCCAGGTAGCGGGCCTGGGCACAGATACGCAGTATTTT.

V is TRBV7-9 and J is TRBJ1-3, with D hard to call. The CDR3 length is 16 residues. Germline V gene data show CDR1 as SEHNR and CDR2 as FQNEAQ (reference sequence). The germline V and J ends were trimmed by 2 bases and 4 bases, with 15 bases remaining between them. CDR3 sequence: CASSLSRVSGGNTIYF. The CDR3 nucleotides read TGTGCCAGCAGCTTATCCCGGGTCTCGGGGGGAAACACCATATATTTT.

The rearrangement joins TRBV20-1 to TRBJ2-7, with D perhaps TRBD1 (6 bases). Between the trimmed V and J ends, which lost 3 bases and 1 base, there was a span of 13 bases. Per germline, CDR1 DFQATT and CDR2 SNEGSKA (reference sequence). The length of the CDR3 is 14 residues. The CDR3 nucleotides read TGCAGTGCTAGTCGACCAGGGGTATCCTACGAGCAGTACTTC. Residues: CSASRPGVSYEQYF.

This clone occurred once. The V call is TRBV15, the J call TRBJ1-6; D is perhaps TRBD1 (5 bases). Trimming shortened V by 0 bases and J by 7 bases, and 19 bases separated the two germline ends. Germline V CDR1 and CDR2: LNHNV, YYDKDF (reference sequence). The CDR3 is 18 amino acids. The CDR3 sequence is CATSREAVRGLENSPLHF. The CDR3 DNA is TGTGCCACCAGCAGAGAGGCGGTTAGGGGCTTAGAAAATTCACCCCTCCACTTT.

The chain is built from TRBV7-9 and TRBJ1-1; D call uncertain. The CDR3 is made up of 14 amino acids. Trimming shortened V by 3 bases and J by 5 bases, and 13 bases separated the two germline ends. CDR1 is SEHNR, CDR2 FQNEAQ, per germline (reference sequence). The CDR3 DNA reads as TGTGCCAGCAGCTTCAGAGGTGCGTATACTGAAGCTTTCTTT. This gives the protein CASSFRGAYTEAFF.

The CDR3 here is CASSQLLRGQSVGYTF. CDR3 in DNA: TGCGCCAGCAGCCAACTGCTGCGGGGACAGTCCGTTGGCTACACCTTC. The rearrangement links TRBV4-1 to TRBJ1-2; 7 nucleotides agree with TRBD1. Germline lookup yields CDR1 MGHRA and CDR2 YSYEKL. The ends lost 2 bases at V and 7 bases at J; junction bases unmatched: 13. This CDR3 has 16 residues.

The chain joins TRBV9 to TRBJ1-6; D remains unclear. V lost 4 bases and J lost 6, with 14 bases in between. The CDR3 spans 15 residues. Germline values: CDR1 SGDLS, CDR2 YYNGEE. The CDR3 region is CASSPGGYGNSPLHF. The CDR3 bases are TGTGCCAGCAGCCCAGGTGGCTATGGTAATTCACCCCTCCACTTT.

V usage is TRBV6-4 and J usage is TRBJ2-3; D is unresolved. Germline V gene sequence: CDR1 MRHNA, CDR2 SNTAGT. V shed 4 bases and J shed 0 bases, with 5 bases lying between them. CDR3 length: 13 residues. CDR3 sequence (DNA): TGTGCCAGCAGTGTAGCTAGCACAGATACGCAGTATTTT. Protein: CASSVASTDTQYF.

This clone was counted once. CDR3 nucleotide sequence: TGCAGTGGTAGTGAAACGGCTAACTATGGCTACACCTTC. This codes for CSGSETANYGYTF. The V and J genes are TRBV20-1 and TRBJ1-2, with D unresolved. Germline values: CDR1 DFQATT, CDR2 SNEGSKA (reference sequence). The ends were cut back, 7 bases at V and 0 bases at J, with 12 bases in the middle. CDR3 length: 13 residues.

V usage is TRBV6-6 and J usage is TRBJ1-5, with 9 nucleotides matching TRBD1. Germline-derived CDR1 and CDR2 are MNHNY and SVGAGI (reference sequence). The CDR3 contains 16 residues. V lost 7 bases and J lost 2; bases outside the gene matches: 9. CDR3 protein: CASTLTGGNGNQPQHF. The CDR3 DNA reads TGTGCCAGCACCCTAACAGGGGGCAACGGCAATCAGCCCCAGCATTTT.

This sequence joins TRBV13 and TRBJ1-4, with 7 bases aligning to TRBD1. Germline CDR1 reads PRHDT; CDR2 reads FYEKMQ (reference sequence). This CDR3 has 14 residues. With V trimmed by 5 bases and J by 7 bases, 7 bases remained unmatched. The CDR3, as DNA: TGTGCCAGCAGCCAACAGGGGCGTAGTGAAAAACTGTTTTTT. Translated, it gives CASSQQGRSEKLFF.

The V gene is TRBV6-5, the J gene TRBJ2-3; a weak D match, TRBD2 (6 bases). The germline CDR1 and CDR2 sequences are MNHEY and SVGAGI. This CDR3 is 16 amino acids long. Between the trimmed V and J ends, which lost 0 bases and 4 bases, there was a span of 14 bases. CDR3 in DNA: TGTGCCAGCAGTTACTCGGGGGGTGGAGTATCAGATACGCAGTATTTT. Its protein is CASSYSGGGVSDTQYF.

The chain has TRBV10-2 and TRBJ1-5; maybe TRBD1 (6 bases). Trimming pared 5 bases from V and 3 bases from J, leaving 14 bases between. CDR1 and CDR2 (germline): WSHSY, SAAADI. The CDR3 runs 15 residues. Here the CDR3 DNA reads TGCGCCAGCAGTCAGGGGTCGGGGTCCAATCAGCCCCAGCATTTT. Translated, it gives CASSQGSGSNQPQHF.

This chain uses TRBV9 with TRBJ2-3; 7 bases fit TRBD2. The junction had 6 bases not matched to a gene; V was cut back by 1 base and J by 4 bases. This CDR3 contains 15 residues. In germline, CDR1 is SGDLS, CDR2 YYNGEE. As DNA, the CDR3 is TGTGCCAGCAGCGTAACTAGCGAGAGAGCAGATACGCAGTATTTT. As protein: CASSVTSERADTQYF.

The chain links TRBV5-1 to TRBJ2-7; a weak D match, TRBD1 (6 bases). The CDR3 spans 16 residues. Trimming stripped 0 bases from V and 3 bases from J, with 16 bases between. Germline V gene lookup returns CDR1 SGHRS and CDR2 YFSETQ. The chain's CDR3 is CASSLVDRSLSYEQYF. CDR3 sequence (DNA): TGCGCCAGCAGCTTGGTCGACAGGTCTCTTAGCTACGAGCAGTACTTC.

V usage is TRBV3-1 (or the pseudogene TRBV3-2) and J usage is TRBJ1-2, with D perhaps TRBD1 (5 bases). The germline gives CDR1 LGHDT, CDR2 YNNKEL (reference sequence). V was shortened by 3 bases and J by 7 bases, with 15 bases between the two germline ends. The CDR3 extends over 14 amino acids. The CDR3: CASSQNPSGSGYTF. CDR3 in DNA: TGTGCCAGCAGCCAGAATCCTTCAGGGTCTGGCTACACCTTC.

This clone was counted only a few times. V and J are TRBV5-8 and TRBJ1-4, with 9 bases identical to TRBD1. This CDR3 region has 15 residues. Germline values: CDR1 SGHTS, CDR2 YDEGEE. Trimming removed 4 bases from V and 6 bases from J; junction bases left unmatched: 7. Here the CDR3 reads CASSPRDRAYEKLFF. The CDR3, as DNA: TGTGCCAGCAGCCCCCGGGACAGGGCCTATGAAAAACTGTTTTTT.

The chain is built from TRBV11-2 and TRBJ2-7; D may be TRBD1 (6 bases). Trimming removed 1 base at V and 3 bases at J, with 13 bases between. This CDR3 region has 15 residues. Looked up from germline, CDR1 is SGHAT and CDR2 is FQNNGV. CDR3 loop: CASSLAYGTLYEQYF. The CDR3 DNA is TGTGCCAGCAGCTTAGCGTACGGGACACTCTACGAGCAGTACTTC.

As DNA, the CDR3 is TGTGCCAGCAGCTTATTCCGAGAAACGGACGAGCAGTACTTC. Its translation: CASSLFRETDEQYF. The chain combines TRBV7-9 with TRBJ2-7; D uncertain. Trimming removed 2 bases from V and 5 bases from J, with 13 bases in between. Germline lookup yields CDR1 SEHNR and CDR2 FQNEAQ (reference sequence). This CDR3 is 14 amino acids long.

This chain joins TRBV7-8 and TRBJ2-7; D is ambiguous. Trimming left V 1 base short and J 3 bases short, with 4 bases between. Germline-derived CDR1 and CDR2 are SGHVS and FQNEAQ. There are 12 residues in the CDR3. Here the CDR3 reads CASSLGSYEQYF. In DNA, the CDR3 is TGTGCCAGCAGCTTAGGGAGCTACGAGCAGTACTTC.